The 14 T cell receptor beta chains reported below all come from one sample, sequenced in a study of lymphopenia after photon versus proton radiotherapy (dated by TCRdb to the late 2010s). The protocol used for the library was the immunoSEQ multiplex PCR assay. TCRdb's version of the immuneACCESS table is confined to in-frame rearrangements and falls short of the full clone set. An unresolved V gene accounts for under half of the shortfall where checked; the remainder is of unknown origin. Across this sample there are 150,000 to 200,000 clones, with roughly nine tenths seen only once. The ten largest clones represent around 5% of the sample. This specimen was peripheral blood, taken from a patient treated with photon-based radiotherapy. These receptors were obtained from a man aged 45-65 years with gastric cancer.

This clone has a single count. V and J are TRBV18 and TRBJ2-7, with 12 bases that match TRBD1. The CDR3 has 14 amino acids. V shed 2 bases and J 6 bases; nucleotides not matched to a gene: 2. Germline CDR1 and CDR2: KGHSH and LQKENI. The CDR3: CASSPGTGGSEQYF. The CDR3 DNA sequence: TGTGCCAGCTCACCAGGGACAGGGGGCAGCGAGCAGTACTTC.

This chain connects TRBV30 to TRBJ2-7, with 7 bases lining up with TRBD1. This CDR3 contains 17 residues. With 0 bases clipped from V and 1 base from J, the junction kept 12 bases outside the gene matches. Germline V gene lookup returns CDR1 GTSNPN and CDR2 SVGIG (reference sequence). In DNA form, the CDR3 reads TGTGCCTGGAGTGTAGGGTGGGGCAGGGGGTTTTCCTACGAGCAGTACTTC. It is translated as CAWSVGWGRGFSYEQYF.

The chain joins TRBV28 to TRBJ2-1; 11 nucleotides agree with TRBD2. The V and J ends lost 6 bases and 5 bases, in that order; junction bases with no gene match: 9. CDR3 size: 16 residues. Germline lookup yields CDR1 MDHEN and CDR2 SYDVKM. The CDR3 spells CASSLTTSGTNNEQFF. The CDR3 region has the DNA TGTGCCAGCAGCTTAACGACTAGCGGGACGAACAATGAGCAGTTCTTC.

The chain combines TRBV7-6 with TRBJ2-1; possible D gene TRBD2, 5 bases. CDR1 is SGHVS and CDR2 is FNYEAQ in the germline V gene. The CDR3 loop spans 13 amino acids. The V end was cut by 8 bases, the J end by 6 bases, with 14 bases between. The CDR3 DNA reads as TGTGCCAGCGCGCGGGTAGTCAGCAATGAGCAGTTCTTC. Translating gives CASARVVSNEQFF.

The rearrangement joins TRBV5-5 to TRBJ2-7; TRBD1 matches at 7 bases. The CDR3 covers 16 residues. Germline V gene data show CDR1 as SGHKS and CDR2 as YYEKEE (reference sequence). Germline trimming cut 0 bases from V and 7 bases from J; bases unmatched to any gene: 13. CDR3 nucleotides: TGTGCCAGCAGCTTGGGATCCCTTCAGGGGGTGCGGGAGCAGTACTTC. This translates into CASSLGSLQGVREQYF.

CDR3 bases: TGTGCCAGCAAAATGAACACTGAAGCTTTCTTT. This gives the protein CASKMNTEAFF. The chain links TRBV6-1 to TRBJ1-1; D is unresolved. The V and J ends lost 7 bases and 0 bases respectively, with 3 bases between them. The CDR3 is made up of 11 amino acids. The germline gives CDR1 MNHNS, CDR2 SASEGT.

This chain joins TRBV11-3 and TRBJ2-3; TRBD1 or TRBD2 may be the D gene (5 bases each). The CDR3 has 15 amino acids. Trimming cost V 0 bases and J 4 bases, with 11 bases left between them. Germline values: CDR1 SGHNT, CDR2 YENEEA. The CDR3 sequence is CASSLDGGGPDTQYF. The CDR3 DNA sequence: TGTGCCAGCAGCTTAGATGGTGGGGGTCCAGATACGCAGTATTTT.

The gene calls are TRBV18 and TRBJ1-2; 7 bases align to TRBD1. Looked up from germline, CDR1 is KGHSH and CDR2 is LQKENI. The CDR3 is made up of 15 amino acids. V was pared by 0 bases and J by 4 bases, with 5 bases of the junction left unmatched. The CDR3 coding sequence is TGTGCCAGCTCACCACCGACCCGGGACAGCTATGGCTACACCTTC. Protein: CASSPPTRDSYGYTF. The whole variable domain, remainder taken from reference TRBV18 and TRBJ1-2, is NAGVMQNPRHLVRRRGQEARLRCSPMKGHSHVYWYRQLPEEGLKFMVYLQKENIIDESGMPKERFSAEFPKEGPSILRIQQVVRGDSAAYFCASSPPTRDSYGYTFGSGTRLTVV.

V gene TRBV7-2 combines with J gene TRBJ1-1; the D gene is possibly TRBD1 (6 bases). Germline CDR1 reads SGHTA; CDR2 reads FQGNSA. Trimming cost V 7 bases and J 1 base, with 10 bases left between them. This CDR3 region has 13 residues. CDR3 amino acids: CASNDRPNTEAFF. The CDR3 region has the DNA TGTGCCAGCAACGACAGGCCGAACACTGAAGCTTTCTTT.

The J gene is TRBJ1-5, the V gene TRBV18; 7 bases are a match to TRBD1. CDR1 is KGHSH, CDR2 LQKENI, per germline. The junction had 10 bases not matched to a gene; V was cut back by 2 bases and J by 6 bases. The CDR3 extends over 16 amino acids. CDR3 sequence: CASSPGRGSLGQPQHF. CDR3 in DNA: TGTGCCAGCTCACCAGGCAGGGGGTCCCTGGGTCAGCCCCAGCATTTT.

The J gene is TRBJ2-7, the V gene TRBV7-2; 9 nucleotides agree with TRBD2. This CDR3 region has 18 residues. Germline V gene lookup returns CDR1 SGHTA and CDR2 FQGNSA. The ends lost 2 bases at V and 0 bases at J; junction bases unmatched: 11. The CDR3: CASSLTFPSGRPSYEQYF. DNA of the CDR3: TGTGCCAGCAGCTTAACCTTTCCCAGCGGGAGGCCCTCCTACGAGCAGTACTTC.

The chain uses TRBV14 and TRBJ1-3, with D hard to call. Germline CDR1 SGHDN, CDR2 FVKESK. The CDR3 has 13 amino acids. V lost 8 bases, J lost 0 bases, and 8 bases lay in between. CDR3 residues: CASSTFSGNTIYF. The CDR3 DNA sequence: TGTGCCAGCTCGACCTTCTCTGGAAACACCATATATTTT.

The V call is TRBV11-2, the J call TRBJ1-6, with D perhaps matching TRBD1 (5 bases). V lost 5 bases and J lost 5, with 16 bases in between. The germline V gene encodes CDR1 SGHAT and CDR2 FQNNGV. The CDR3 contains 16 residues. The CDR3 sequence: CASSRDGGPDNSPLHF. DNA for the CDR3: TGTGCCAGCAGCCGGGACGGAGGCCCAGATAATTCACCCCTCCACTTT.

For this clone: Other DNA sequences from this sample encode an identical CDR3 as well. This rearrangement joins TRBV19 to TRBJ2-6; TRBD1 might be the D (6 bases). Trimming removed 4 bases at V and 2 bases at J, with 9 bases between. Looked up from germline, CDR1 is LNHDA and CDR2 is SQIVND (reference sequence). This CDR3 contains 15 residues. Here the CDR3 reads CASSTTGPGANVLTF. In nucleotides, the CDR3 is TGTGCCAGTAGTACTACAGGGCCTGGGGCCAACGTCCTGACTTTC.